This T cell receptor (beta chain) was retrieved from a study of T-cell memory formation after mild COVID-19. Study-wide results and caveats: Mostly located in CM and EM were contracting CD4+ clones, with contracting CD8+ clones located in EMRA.

Per the germline V gene, CDR1 is SGHAT and CDR2 is FQNNGV. Trimming pared 3 bases from V and 4 bases from J, leaving 12 bases between. The CDR3 is made up of 14 amino acids. Many counts were recorded for this clonotype. Its antigen is still unknown. Via MiXCR, TCRdb re-called the 5' RACE reads, giving one row per CDR3 protein. Found here are about 190,000 distinct CDR3 sequences, around a fifth of them singletons; the top ten hold around 23%. The TCR sequence derives from an adult woman who had mild COVID-19 (a few samples of this study predate the infection). Cell type and time point are not known. V gene TRBV11-2 combines with J gene TRBJ1-1, with TRBD1 as a possible D gene (5 bases). Sample: PBMCs or a T cell subset sorted from them (not recorded which). CDR3 DNA sequence: TGTGCCAGCAGCTTGACGGGGGGTGGCACTGAAGCTTTCTTT. Amino acids: CASSLTGGGTEAFF.